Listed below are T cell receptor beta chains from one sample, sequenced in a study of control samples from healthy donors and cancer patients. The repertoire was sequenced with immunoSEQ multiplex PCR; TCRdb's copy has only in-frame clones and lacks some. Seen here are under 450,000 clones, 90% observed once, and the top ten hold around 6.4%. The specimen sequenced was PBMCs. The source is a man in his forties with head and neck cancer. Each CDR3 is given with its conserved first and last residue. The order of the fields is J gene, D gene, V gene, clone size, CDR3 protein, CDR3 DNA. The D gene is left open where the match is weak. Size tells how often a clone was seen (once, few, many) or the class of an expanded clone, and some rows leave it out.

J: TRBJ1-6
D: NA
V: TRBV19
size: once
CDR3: CASSKSGVLHF
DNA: TGTGCCAGTAGTAAATCAGGGGTCCTCCACTTT

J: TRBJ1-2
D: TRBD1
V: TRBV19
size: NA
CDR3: CASTLTGGNYGYTF
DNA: TGTGCCAGTACATTAACAGGGGGGAACTATGGCTACACCTTC

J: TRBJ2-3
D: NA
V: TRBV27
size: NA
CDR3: CASSHQQDRTDTQYF
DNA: TGTGCCAGCTCCCACCAACAGGACCGCACAGATACGCAGTATTTT

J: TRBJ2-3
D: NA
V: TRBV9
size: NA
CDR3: CASSLRGHTDTQYF
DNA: TGTGCCAGCAGCCTTCGAGGGCACACAGATACGCAGTATTTT

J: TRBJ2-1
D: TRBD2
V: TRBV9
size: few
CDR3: CASSPGLAVNNEQFF
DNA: TGTGCCAGCAGCCCGGGACTAGCGGTAAACAATGAGCAGTTCTTC

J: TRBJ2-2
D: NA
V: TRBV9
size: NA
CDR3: CASSVMDSFTGELFF
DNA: TGTGCCAGCAGCGTAATGGACAGTTTCACCGGGGAGCTGTTTTTT

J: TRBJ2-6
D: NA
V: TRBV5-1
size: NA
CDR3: CASSPETGANVLTF
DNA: TGCGCCAGCAGCCCGGAGACTGGGGCCAACGTCCTGACTTTC

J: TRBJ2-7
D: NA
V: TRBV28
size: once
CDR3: CASSLWASSEQYF
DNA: TGTGCCAGCAGTTTATGGGCTTCGAGCGAGCAGTACTTC

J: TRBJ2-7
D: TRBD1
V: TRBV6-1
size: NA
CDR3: CASSEDRVRTYEQYF
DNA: TGTGCCAGCAGTGAGGACAGGGTAAGGACCTACGAGCAGTACTTC

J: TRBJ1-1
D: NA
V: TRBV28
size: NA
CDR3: CASRLSRLYTEAFF
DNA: TGTGCCAGCAGACTGTCTAGGTTATACACTGAAGCTTTCTTT

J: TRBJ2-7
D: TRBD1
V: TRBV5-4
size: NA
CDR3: CASSLQGLDYEQYF
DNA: TGTGCCAGCAGCTTACAGGGGTTAGACTACGAGCAGTACTTC

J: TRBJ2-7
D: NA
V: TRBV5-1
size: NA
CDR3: CASSLDVGREQYF
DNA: TGCGCCAGCAGCTTGGACGTGGGGCGCGAGCAGTACTTC

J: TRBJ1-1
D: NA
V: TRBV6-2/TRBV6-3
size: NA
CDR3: CASSPDYYGEAFF
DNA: TGTGCCAGCAGTCCCGACTATTACGGTGAAGCTTTCTTT

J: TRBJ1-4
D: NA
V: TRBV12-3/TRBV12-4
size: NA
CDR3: CASSLTVEEKLFF
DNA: TGTGCCAGCAGTCTTACAGTAGAGGAAAAACTGTTTTTT

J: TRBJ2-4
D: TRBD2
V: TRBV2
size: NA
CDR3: CASRTLLSGRNIQYF
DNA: TGTGCCAGCAGAACATTACTGAGCGGGAGAAACATTCAGTACTTC

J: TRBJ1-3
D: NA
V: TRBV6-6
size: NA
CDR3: CASSFQGGSNTIYF
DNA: TGTGCCAGCAGTTTTCAGGGTGGAAGCAACACCATATATTTT

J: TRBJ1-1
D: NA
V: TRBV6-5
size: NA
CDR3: CASKEGMNTEAFF
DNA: TGTGCCAGCAAAGAGGGCATGAACACTGAAGCTTTCTTT

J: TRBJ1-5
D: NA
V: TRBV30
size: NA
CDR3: CAWSYREGQPQHF
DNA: TGTGCCTGGAGTTACAGGGAAGGACAGCCCCAGCATTTT

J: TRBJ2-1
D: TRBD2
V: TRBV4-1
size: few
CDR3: CASSQSILAGGPLSSYNEQFF
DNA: TGCGCCAGCAGCCAGAGTATACTAGCGGGAGGACCTCTGAGCTCCTACAATGAGCAGTTCTTC

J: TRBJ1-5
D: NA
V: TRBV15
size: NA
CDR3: CATSRDSGYSNQPQHF
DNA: TGTGCCACCAGCAGAGATTCGGGCTATAGCAATCAGCCCCAGCATTTT

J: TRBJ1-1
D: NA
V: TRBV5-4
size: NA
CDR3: CASSHGSIRGIEAFF
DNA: TGTGCCAGCAGCCACGGGTCGATAAGGGGAATTGAAGCTTTCTTT

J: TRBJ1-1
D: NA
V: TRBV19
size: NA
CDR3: CASSIGTANTEAFF
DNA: TGTGCCAGTAGTATAGGAACAGCGAACACTGAAGCTTTCTTT

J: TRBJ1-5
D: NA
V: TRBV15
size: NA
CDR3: CATSREGTSNQPQHF
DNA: TGTGCCACCAGCAGAGAGGGGACGAGCAATCAGCCCCAGCATTTT

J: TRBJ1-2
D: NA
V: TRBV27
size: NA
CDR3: CASSHRGAPSYGYTF
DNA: TGTGCCAGCAGCCATCGGGGGGCGCCCAGCTATGGCTACACCTTC

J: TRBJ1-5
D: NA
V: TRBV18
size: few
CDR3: CASSPREGPNQPQHF
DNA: TGTGCCAGCTCACCACGGGAAGGGCCCAATCAGCCCCAGCATTTT

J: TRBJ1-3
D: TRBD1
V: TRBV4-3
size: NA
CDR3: CASSRTGVVGNTIYF
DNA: TGCGCCAGCAGCCGGACAGGGGTGGTCGGAAACACCATATATTTT

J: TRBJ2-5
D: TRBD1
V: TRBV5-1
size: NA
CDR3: CASSLAGTGEETQYF
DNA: TGCGCCAGCAGCTTGGCGGGGACAGGGGAAGAGACCCAGTACTTC

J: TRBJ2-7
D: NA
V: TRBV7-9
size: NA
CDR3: CASSTTTGSYEQYF
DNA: TGTGCCAGCAGCACGACGACAGGAAGCTACGAGCAGTACTTC

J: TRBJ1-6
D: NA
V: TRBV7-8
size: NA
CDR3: CASSIGTLSSYNSPLHF
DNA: TGTGCCAGCAGCATTGGGACACTTAGCTCCTATAATTCACCCCTCCACTTT

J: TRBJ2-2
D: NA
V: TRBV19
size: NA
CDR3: CASRGPTNTGELFF
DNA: TGTGCCAGTAGAGGGCCCACGAACACCGGGGAGCTGTTTTTT

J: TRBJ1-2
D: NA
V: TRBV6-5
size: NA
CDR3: CASRQSGTYYGYTF
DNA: TGTGCCAGCAGACAGTCCGGGACTTACTATGGCTACACCTTC

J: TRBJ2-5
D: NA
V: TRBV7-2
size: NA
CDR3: CASSFNSLLQETQYF
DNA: TGTGCCAGCAGCTTTAACAGCCTCCTACAAGAGACCCAGTACTTC

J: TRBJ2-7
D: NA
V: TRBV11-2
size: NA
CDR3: CASSLSSYEQYF
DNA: TGTGCCAGCAGCCTCTCTTCATACGAGCAGTACTTC

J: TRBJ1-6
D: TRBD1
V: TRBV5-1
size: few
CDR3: CASSSIQTGGTDNSPLHF
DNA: TGCGCCAGCAGCAGCATCCAGACAGGGGGTACTGATAATTCACCCCTCCACTTT

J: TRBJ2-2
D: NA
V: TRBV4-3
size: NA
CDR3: CASSQTSLLGVGELFF
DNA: TGCGCCAGCAGCCAGACATCCCTCCTAGGGGTCGGGGAGCTGTTTTTT

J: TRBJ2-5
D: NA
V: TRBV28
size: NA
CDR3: CASSFSTNQETQYF
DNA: TGTGCCAGCAGTTTTTCAACCAACCAAGAGACCCAGTACTTC

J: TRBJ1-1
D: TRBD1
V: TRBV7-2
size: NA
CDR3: CASSLTGGNTEAFF
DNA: TGTGCCAGCAGCTTGACAGGGGGGAACACTGAAGCTTTCTTT

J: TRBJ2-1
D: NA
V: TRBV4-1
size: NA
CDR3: CASSQGGWYNEQFF
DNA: TGCGCCAGCAGCCAAGGGGGGTGGTACAATGAGCAGTTCTTC

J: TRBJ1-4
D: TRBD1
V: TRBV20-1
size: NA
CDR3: CSASGTGDEKLFF
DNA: TGCAGTGCTAGTGGGACAGGGGACGAAAAACTGTTTTTT

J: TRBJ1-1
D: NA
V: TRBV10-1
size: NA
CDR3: CASSEGQSWAEAFF
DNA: TGCGCCAGCAGTGAGGGACAAAGTTGGGCTGAAGCTTTCTTT

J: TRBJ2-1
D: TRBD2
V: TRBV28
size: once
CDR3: CASSLAGGPLGLQYNEQFF
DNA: TGTGCCAGCAGCCTAGCGGGAGGGCCGCTGGGGCTACAGTACAATGAGCAGTTCTTC

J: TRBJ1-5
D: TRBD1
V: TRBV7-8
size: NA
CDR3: CASSGRTGRDQPQHF
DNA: TGTGCCAGCAGCGGGCGGACAGGGAGGGATCAGCCCCAGCATTTT

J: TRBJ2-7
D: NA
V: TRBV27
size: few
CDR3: CASSLMGYEQYF
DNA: TGTGCCAGCAGTTTAATGGGCTACGAGCAGTACTTC

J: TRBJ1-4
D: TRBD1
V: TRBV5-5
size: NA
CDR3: CASSRDRDGGDEKLFF
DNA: TGTGCCAGCAGCCGTGACAGGGACGGGGGAGATGAAAAACTGTTTTTT

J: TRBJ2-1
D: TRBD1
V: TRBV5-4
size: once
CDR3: CASTRDPGQGGYNEQFF
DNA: TGTGCCAGCACCCGGGACCCGGGACAGGGGGGATACAATGAGCAGTTCTTC

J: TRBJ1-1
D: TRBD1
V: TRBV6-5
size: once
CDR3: CTYRGPPSVTEAFF
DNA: TGTACCTACAGGGGGCCCCCTTCGGTCACTGAAGCTTTCTTT

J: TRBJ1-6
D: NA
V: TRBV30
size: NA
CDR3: CAWSPGQYNSPLHF
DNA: TGTGCCTGGAGTCCCGGGCAATATAATTCACCCCTCCACTTT

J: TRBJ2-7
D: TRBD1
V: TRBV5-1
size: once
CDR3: CASSNEGAYEQYF
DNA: TGCGCCAGCAGCAACGAGGGGGCGTACGAGCAGTACTTC

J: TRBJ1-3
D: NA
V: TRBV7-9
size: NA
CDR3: CASSLDQGSGNTIYF
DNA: TGTGCCAGCAGCTTAGATCAGGGCTCTGGAAACACCATATATTTT

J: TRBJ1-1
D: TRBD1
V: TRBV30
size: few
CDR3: CARQGMNTEAFF
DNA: TGTGCCCGACAGGGCATGAACACTGAAGCTTTCTTT